Sequencing of this T cell receptor (beta chain) was carried out in a study of response to subunit inactivated influenza vaccine. Study-level results: Researchers suggested that each seasonal influenza vaccination recruits few new T cells.

Germline-derived CDR1 and CDR2 are LGHNA and YSLEER. The CDR3 consists of 17 residues. V was pared by 4 bases and J by 1 base, with 10 bases of the junction left unmatched. With respect to this clonotype: Its antigen is still unknown. The CDR3 does not close with the conserved phenylalanine or tryptophan, likely indicating a read error.

TCRdb recomputed calls from the RT-PCR reads with MiXCR, one row per CDR3 protein. This table holds hundreds of thousands of distinct CDR3 sequences, under 9% found once. This material consisted of PBMCs from blood, taken around 25 months after vaccination. V gene TRBV4-3 combines with J gene TRBJ2-7; 10 positions agree with TRBD1. This TCR was sampled from a man aged 50 to 69 who received an inactivated influenza vaccine. CDR3 amino acids: CASSRITGTGDSYEQYL. For the CDR3, the DNA is TGCGCCAGCAGCCGGATAACCGGGACAGGGGATTCCTACGAGCAGTACTTA.